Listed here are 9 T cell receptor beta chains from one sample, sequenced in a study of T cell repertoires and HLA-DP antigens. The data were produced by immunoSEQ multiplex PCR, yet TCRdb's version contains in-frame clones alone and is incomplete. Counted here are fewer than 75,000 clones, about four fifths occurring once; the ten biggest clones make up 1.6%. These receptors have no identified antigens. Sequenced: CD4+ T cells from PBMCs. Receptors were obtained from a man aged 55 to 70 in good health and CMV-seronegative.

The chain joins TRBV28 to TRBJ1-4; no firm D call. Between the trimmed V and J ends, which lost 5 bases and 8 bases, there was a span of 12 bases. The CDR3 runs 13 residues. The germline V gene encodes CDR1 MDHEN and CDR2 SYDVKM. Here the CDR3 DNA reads TGTGCCAGCAGTATACGGACGAGCGAAAAACTGTTTTTT. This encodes CASSIRTSEKLFF.

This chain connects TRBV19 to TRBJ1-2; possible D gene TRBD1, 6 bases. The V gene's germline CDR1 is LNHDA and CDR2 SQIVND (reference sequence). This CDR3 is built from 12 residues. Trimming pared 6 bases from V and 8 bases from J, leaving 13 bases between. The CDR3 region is CASRDSLGGYTF. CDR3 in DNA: TGTGCCAGTAGGGACAGCCTGGGAGGCTACACCTTC. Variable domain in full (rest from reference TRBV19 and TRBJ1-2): DGGITQSPKYLFRKEGQNVTLSCEQNLNHDAMYWYRQDPGQGLRLIYYSQIVNDFQKGDIAEGYSVSREKKESFPLTVTSAQKNPTAFYLCASRDSLGGYTFGSGTRLTVV.

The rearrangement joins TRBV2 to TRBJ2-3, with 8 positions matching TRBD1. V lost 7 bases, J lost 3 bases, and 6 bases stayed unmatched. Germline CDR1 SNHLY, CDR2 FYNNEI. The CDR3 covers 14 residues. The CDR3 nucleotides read TGTGCCAGCACTCGGGACAGGATAACAGATACGCAGTATTTT. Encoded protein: CASTRDRITDTQYF.

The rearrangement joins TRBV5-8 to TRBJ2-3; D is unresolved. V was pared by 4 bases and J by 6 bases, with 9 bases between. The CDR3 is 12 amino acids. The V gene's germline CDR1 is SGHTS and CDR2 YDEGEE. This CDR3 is CASSHLVDTQYF. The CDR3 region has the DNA TGTGCCAGCAGCCATTTAGTGGATACGCAGTATTTT.

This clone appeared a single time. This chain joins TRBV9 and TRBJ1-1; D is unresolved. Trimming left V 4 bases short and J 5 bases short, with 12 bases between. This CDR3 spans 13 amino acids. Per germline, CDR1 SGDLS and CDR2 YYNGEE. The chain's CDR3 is CASSPWEATEAFF. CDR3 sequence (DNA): TGTGCCAGCAGCCCGTGGGAGGCAACTGAAGCTTTCTTT.

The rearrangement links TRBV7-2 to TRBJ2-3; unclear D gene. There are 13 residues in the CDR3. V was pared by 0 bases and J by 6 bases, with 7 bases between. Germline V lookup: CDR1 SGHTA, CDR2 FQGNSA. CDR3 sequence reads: CASSLAHQDTQYF. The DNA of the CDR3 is TGTGCCAGCAGCTTAGCTCATCAGGATACGCAGTATTTT.

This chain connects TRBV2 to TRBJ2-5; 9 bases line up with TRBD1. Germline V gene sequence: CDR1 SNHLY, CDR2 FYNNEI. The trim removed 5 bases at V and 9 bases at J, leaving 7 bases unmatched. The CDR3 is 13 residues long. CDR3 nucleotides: TGTGCCAGCAGTCCGGGACAGGGACAGGCCCAGTACTTC. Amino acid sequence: CASSPGQGQAQYF.

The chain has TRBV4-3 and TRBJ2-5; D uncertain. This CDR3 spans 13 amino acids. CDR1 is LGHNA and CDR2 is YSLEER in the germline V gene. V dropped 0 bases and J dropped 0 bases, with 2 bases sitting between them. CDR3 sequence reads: CASSQDHQETQYF. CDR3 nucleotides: TGCGCCAGCAGCCAAGATCACCAAGAGACCCAGTACTTC.

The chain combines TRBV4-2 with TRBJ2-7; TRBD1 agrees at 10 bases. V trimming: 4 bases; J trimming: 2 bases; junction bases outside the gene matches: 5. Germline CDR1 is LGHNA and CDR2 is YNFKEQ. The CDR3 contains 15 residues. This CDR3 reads CASSPAGTGAYEQYF. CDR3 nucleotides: TGTGCCAGCAGCCCAGCCGGGACAGGGGCCTACGAGCAGTACTTC.